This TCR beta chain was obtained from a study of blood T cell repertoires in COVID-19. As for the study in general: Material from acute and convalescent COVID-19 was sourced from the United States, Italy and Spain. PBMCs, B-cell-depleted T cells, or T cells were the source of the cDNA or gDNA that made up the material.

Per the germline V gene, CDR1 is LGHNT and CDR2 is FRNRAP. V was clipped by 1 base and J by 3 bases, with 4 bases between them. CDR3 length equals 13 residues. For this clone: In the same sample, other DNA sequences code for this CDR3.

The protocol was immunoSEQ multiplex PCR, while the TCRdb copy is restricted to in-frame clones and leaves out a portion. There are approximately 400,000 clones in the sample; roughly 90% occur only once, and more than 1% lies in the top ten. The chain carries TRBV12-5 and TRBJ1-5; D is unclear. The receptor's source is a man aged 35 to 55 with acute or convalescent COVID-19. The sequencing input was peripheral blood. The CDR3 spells CASGLAFNQPQHF. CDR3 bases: TGTGCTAGTGGTTTGGCCTTCAATCAGCCCCAGCATTTT.